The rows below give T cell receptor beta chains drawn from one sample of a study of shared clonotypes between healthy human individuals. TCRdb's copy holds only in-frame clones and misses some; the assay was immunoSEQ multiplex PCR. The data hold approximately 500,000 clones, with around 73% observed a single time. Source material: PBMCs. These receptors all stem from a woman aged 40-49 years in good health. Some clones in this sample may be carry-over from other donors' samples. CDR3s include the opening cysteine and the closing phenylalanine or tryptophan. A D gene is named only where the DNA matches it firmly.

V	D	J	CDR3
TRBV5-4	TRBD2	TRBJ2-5	CASSRGLAEPQETQYF
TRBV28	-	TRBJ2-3	CASSKLRGMDTQYF
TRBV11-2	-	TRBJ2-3	CASSLLRNRESTDTQYF
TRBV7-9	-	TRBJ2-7	CASSSVHEQYF
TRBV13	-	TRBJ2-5	CASSSLTGSETQYF
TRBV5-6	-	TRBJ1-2	CASSPLEGGAYGYTF
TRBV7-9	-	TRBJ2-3	CASSLAKGRTDTQYF
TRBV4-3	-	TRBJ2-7	CASSLEGCSYEQYF
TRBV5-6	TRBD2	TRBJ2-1	CASSFRDYLFF
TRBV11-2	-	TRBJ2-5	CASSLDGRETQYF
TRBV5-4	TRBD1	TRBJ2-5	CASSRGGMETQYF
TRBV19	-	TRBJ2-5	CASSGAAQETQYF
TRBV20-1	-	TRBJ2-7	CSAGAYEQYF
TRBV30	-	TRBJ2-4	CAWNEYNSNIQYF
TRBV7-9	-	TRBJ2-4	CASSSVGPGDIQYF
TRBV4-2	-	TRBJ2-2	CASSQATLDTGELFF